This TCR beta chain was sequenced during a study of OX40 agonist ivuxolimab in advanced cancers. Overall study: Partial responses were observed in three patients, of whom one had hepatocellular carcinoma and two had cutaneous melanoma.

Study findings and constraints: Among some nonresponders, normalized T-cell clonal expansion was also low.

Sequencing was performed with immunoSEQ multiplex PCR; in TCRdb, only in-frame clones are kept and a portion is missing. The table has 15,000 to 20,000 clones, roughly nine tenths seen once. The CDR3 has 11 residues. Germline CDR1 and CDR2: SNHLY and FYNNEI. Trimming took 6 bases from V and 4 from J, leaving 7 bases between them. As to this clone: The antigen is unknown.

The V gene is TRBV2, the J gene TRBJ2-7; tentatively, D is TRBD2 (6 bases). The sample consisted of CD4+ or CD8+ T cells sorted from blood, taken in a trial of the OX40 agonist ivuxolimab. This clonotype originated in an adult with an advanced solid tumor such as melanoma, head and neck, liver or kidney cancer. CDR3 amino acids: CASRLAYEQYF. CDR3 in DNA: TGTGCCAGCAGACTAGCTTACGAGCAGTACTTC.